These 4 T cell receptor beta chains were all obtained from the same sample, sequenced in a study of CD8+ T cells in alopecia areata. Treatment indicated: oral pan-JAK inhibitor, 5-10 mg twice daily. RNA extraction was followed by reverse transcription into cDNA, which acted as the sequencing template. Repertoires were generated with immunoSEQ multiplex PCR, while TCRdb's copy carries only in-frame clones and drops some. Among 180,000 or so clones listed, about half were seen once. The sequenced sample was CD8+ T cells sorted from blood, obtained around week 54, from a patient treated with tofacitinib. Source of these receptors: a human donor with alopecia areata.

The rearrangement uses TRBV19 and TRBJ2-1; 12 nucleotides match TRBD2. In germline, CDR1 is LNHDA, CDR2 SQIVND (reference sequence). The length of the CDR3 is 15 residues. Germline trimming cut 6 bases from V and 12 bases from J; bases unmatched to any gene: 12. CDR3 nucleotide sequence: TGTGCCAGTAGCTTCGCTAGCGGGGGGGCCAAGTGGCAGTTCTTC. It yields the protein CASSFASGGAKWQFF.

This chain uses TRBV4-2 with TRBJ2-1; 9 bases match TRBD1. CDR1 and CDR2 from the germline V gene are LGHNA and YNFKEQ. With V trimmed by 2 bases and J by 4 bases, 6 bases remained unmatched. The CDR3 sequence is 16 residues long. CDR3 DNA sequence: TGTGCCAGCAGCCAATGGACAGGGGTCTCATACAATGAGCAGTTCTTC. Residues: CASSQWTGVSYNEQFF.

The rearrangement uses TRBV25-1 and TRBJ2-7; no definite D call. CDR1 is MGHDK, CDR2 SYGVNS, per germline. This CDR3 spans 12 amino acids. V shed 5 bases and J shed 2 bases, with 7 bases lying between them. In nucleotides, the CDR3 is TGTGCCAGCAGTCAGGACGCCTACGAGCAGTACTTC. The encoded protein is CASSQDAYEQYF.

A few counts support this clone. The genes are TRBV30 and TRBJ1-1, with 8 positions matching TRBD1. The CDR3 length is 13 residues. The V gene's germline CDR1 is GTSNPN and CDR2 SVGIG (reference sequence). V dropped 3 bases and J dropped 5; count of bases not matched to a gene: 5. CDR3 residues: CAWSSRTGTEAFF. In nucleotides, the CDR3 is TGTGCCTGGAGCTCCCGGACAGGGACTGAAGCTTTCTTT.